The clone carrying this T cell receptor beta chain was recorded at least ten times. Using RNA transcripts as the source, TCR beta CDR3 regions were amplified. Initially, a first-round RT-PCR of the TCR CDR3 employed the HTBI primer set. One entry per CDR3 protein results from TCRdb running MiXCR on the multiplex PCR reads. This repertoire shows about 580,000 distinct CDR3 sequences, approximately 15% found once; its top ten account for around 5.4%. The data derive from a study of T cells in Graves' hyperthyroidism and ophthalmopathy. The ends were cut back, 6 bases at V and 0 bases at J, with 8 bases in the middle. The CDR3 has 13 residues. Germline CDR1 and CDR2: SNHLY and FYNNEI.

The chain employs TRBV2 and TRBJ2-5, with D hard to call. The sequenced sample consisted of blood. This receptor was obtained from a woman in her twenties or thirties with Graves' hyperthyroidism that later progressed to Graves' ophthalmopathy. CDR3 in amino acids: CASRWQYQETQYF. In DNA form, the CDR3 reads TGTGCCAGCAGGTGGCAGTACCAAGAGACCCAGTACTTC. The entire variable domain, with the rest obtained from reference TRBV2 and TRBJ2-5, is as follows: EPEVTQTPSHQVTQMGQEVILRCVPISNHLYFYWYRQILGQKVEFLVSFYNNEISEKSEIFDDQFSVERPDGSNFTLKIRSTKLEDSAMYFCASRWQYQETQYFGPGTRLLVL.